This T cell receptor (beta chain) was obtained from a study of OX40 agonist ivuxolimab in advanced cancers. Study in general: From roughly 23 to 85 years was the age range, with a mean of around 60 years, and around 80% were male. Three dose-escalation patients had partial responses: one with hepatocellular carcinoma and two with cutaneous melanoma.

Generated by immunoSEQ multiplex PCR, the TCRdb table keeps only in-frame clones and is missing some. The sample has 10,000 to 11,000 clones, roughly 76% seen once; the top ten hold 33%. The length of the CDR3 is 16 residues. In germline, CDR1 is SGHDT, CDR2 YYEEEE. J lost 0 bases, V lost 7 bases, and 7 bases had no gene match. The clonotype comes from an adult with an advanced solid tumor such as melanoma, head and neck, liver or kidney cancer. The chain uses TRBV5-6 and TRBJ1-4, with 9 bases fitting TRBD1. The sample here was CD4+ or CD8+ T cells sorted from blood, taken in a trial of the OX40 agonist ivuxolimab. The CDR3 nucleotides read TGTGCCAGCGTCCCGGACAGGGGATCAACTAATGAAAAACTGTTTTTT. Its translation is CASVPDRGSTNEKLFF.